This T cell receptor (beta chain) was retrieved from a study of regulatory T cells in long-lasting Graves disease. Study context: Antithyroid drug exposure in newly diagnosed Graves' patients had lasted under 3 months. Points from the study as a whole: Persistent patients shared more public clonotypes (around 3,000) than new patients (approximately 1,000).

Time point in this sample: newly diagnosed GD, antithyroid drugs for less than 3 months. Preparation of the TCR library used RNA extracted from PBMCs. Arm-PCR with iRepertoire HTBI primers amplified the CDR3 regions for these TCR beta libraries. TCRdb used MiXCR to reprocess the multiplex PCR reads, holding one entry per CDR3 protein. The sample lists 450,000 to 600,000 distinct CDR3 sequences; approximately 15% were seen once. Germline V gene lookup returns CDR1 DFQATT and CDR2 SNEGSKA (reference sequence). The CDR3 consists of 13 residues. The V end lost 7 bases, the J end lost 3 bases, and 13 bases lay between the germline ends. This clonotype showed up many times. What it binds is unknown. This same sample was also taken into another study, of T cells in Graves' hyperthyroidism and ophthalmopathy.

The chain combines TRBV20-1 with TRBJ1-5, with unresolved D. The specimen was peripheral blood mononuclear cells (PBMCs), collected at new diagnosis, from a patient treated with antithyroid drugs. This TCR was recovered from a man aged 25 to 40 with Graves disease. DNA for the CDR3: TGCAGTGTGGCGGGAAATGTCAATCAGCCCCAGCATTTT. Its protein is CSVAGNVNQPQHF.